The clone carrying this T cell receptor beta chain was seen many times. The antigen is undetermined. One end of the junction fails to match germline, which may point to a read error. CD3+ T cells were rested overnight without fetal bovine serum. The sample originates from a study of T cell repertoires and leukemia-associated antigens. About the research overall: Samples yielded roughly 3.3 to 5.5 million effective reads each, around 15 million overall. Study results and caveats: V, J, VDJ and CDR3 counts did not differ significantly among groups. Expanded clones' antigen specificity and function were not directly tested.

MiXCR was run by TCRdb on the 5' RACE reads, yielding one entry per CDR3 protein. The profile shows roughly 12,000 distinct CDR3 sequences, about 38% of them singletons. Germline lookup yields CDR1 MGHDK and CDR2 SYGVNS. The CDR3 has 15 residues. This TCR derives from a female donor in good health. This chain joins TRBV25-1 and TRBJ2-1, with 8 positions matching TRBD2. The specimen sequenced was CD3+ T cells sorted from blood and cultured. CDR3 coding DNA: TGTGCCAGCAGTGAAGGGGGGCGGGAGGCCGGTGAGGAGTTCTTC. As protein: CASSEGGREAGEEFF.